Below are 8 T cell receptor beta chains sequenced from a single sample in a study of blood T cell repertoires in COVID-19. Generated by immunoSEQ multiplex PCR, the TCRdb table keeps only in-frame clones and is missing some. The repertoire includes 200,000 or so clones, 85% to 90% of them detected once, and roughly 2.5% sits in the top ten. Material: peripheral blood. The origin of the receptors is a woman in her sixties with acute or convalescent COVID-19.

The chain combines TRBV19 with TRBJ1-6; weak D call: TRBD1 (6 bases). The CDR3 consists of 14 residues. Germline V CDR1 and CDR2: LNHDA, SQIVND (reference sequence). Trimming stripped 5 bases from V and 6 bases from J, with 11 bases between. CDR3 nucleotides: TGTGCCAGTAGTGTCGCAGGGGTTAATTCACCCCTCCACTTT. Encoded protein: CASSVAGVNSPLHF. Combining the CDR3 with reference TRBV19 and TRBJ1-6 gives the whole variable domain DGGITQSPKYLFRKEGQNVTLSCEQNLNHDAMYWYRQDPGQGLRLIYYSQIVNDFQKGDIAEGYSVSREKKESFPLTVTSAQKNPTAFYLCASSVAGVNSPLHFGNGTRLTVT.

CDR3 DNA sequence: TGTGCCAGCAGTTACTTCGGACAGGGGCGCTATGGCTACACCTTC. Protein product: CASSYFGQGRYGYTF. This chain uses TRBV6-5 with TRBJ1-2; TRBD1 matches at 9 bases. The CDR3 runs 15 residues. Germline V CDR1 and CDR2: MNHEY, SVGAGI. Trimming took 1 base from V and 4 from J; bases not matched to a gene: 4.

In DNA, the CDR3 is TGTGCCAGCAGCTTACTCCTGACAGTATCTAACACTGAAGCTTTCTTT. Its translation: CASSLLLTVSNTEAFF. V is TRBV11-2 and J is TRBJ1-1, with D maybe TRBD1 (5 bases). Trimming removed 2 bases from V and 2 bases from J, with 15 bases in between. Germline assignment: CDR1 SGHAT and CDR2 FQNNGV. The CDR3 spans 16 residues.

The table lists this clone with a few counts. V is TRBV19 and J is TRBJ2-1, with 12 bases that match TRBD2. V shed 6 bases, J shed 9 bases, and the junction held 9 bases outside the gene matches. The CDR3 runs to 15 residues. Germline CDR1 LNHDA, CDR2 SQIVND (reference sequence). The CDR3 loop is CASRELAGGGVEQFF. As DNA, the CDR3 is TGTGCCAGTAGAGAACTAGCGGGAGGCGGTGTTGAGCAGTTCTTC.

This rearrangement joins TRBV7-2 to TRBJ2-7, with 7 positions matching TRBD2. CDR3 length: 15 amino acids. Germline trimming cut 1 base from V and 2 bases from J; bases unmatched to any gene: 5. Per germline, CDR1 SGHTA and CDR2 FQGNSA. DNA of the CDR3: TGTGCCAGCAGCTTAGGGCCTAGCGGAACCTACGAGCAGTACTTC. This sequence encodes CASSLGPSGTYEQYF. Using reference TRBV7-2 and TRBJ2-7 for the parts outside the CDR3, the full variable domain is GAGVSQSPSNKVTEKGKDVELRCDPISGHTALYWYRQSLGQGLEFLIYFQGNSAPDKSGLPSDRFSAERTGGSVSTLTIQRTQQEDSAVYLCASSLGPSGTYEQYFGPGTRLTVT.

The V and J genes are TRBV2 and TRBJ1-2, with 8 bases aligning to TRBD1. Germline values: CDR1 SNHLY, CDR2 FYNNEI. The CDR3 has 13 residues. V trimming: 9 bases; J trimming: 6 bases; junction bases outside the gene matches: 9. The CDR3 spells CARTSRGLNGYTF. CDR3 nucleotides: TGTGCCAGGACAAGCAGGGGGCTAAATGGCTACACCTTC. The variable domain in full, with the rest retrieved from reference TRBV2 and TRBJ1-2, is EPEVTQTPSHQVTQMGQEVILRCVPISNHLYFYWYRQILGQKVEFLVSFYNNEISEKSEIFDDQFSVERPDGSNFTLKIRSTKLEDSAMYFCARTSRGLNGYTFGSGTRLTVV.

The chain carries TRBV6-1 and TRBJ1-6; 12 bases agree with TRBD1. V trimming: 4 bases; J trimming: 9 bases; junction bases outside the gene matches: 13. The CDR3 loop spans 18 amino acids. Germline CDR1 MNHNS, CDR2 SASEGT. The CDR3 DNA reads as TGTGCCAGCAGTGCAGTTGTCTCCGGGACAGGGGGCCTTTCACCCCTCCACTTT. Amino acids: CASSAVVSGTGGLSPLHF.

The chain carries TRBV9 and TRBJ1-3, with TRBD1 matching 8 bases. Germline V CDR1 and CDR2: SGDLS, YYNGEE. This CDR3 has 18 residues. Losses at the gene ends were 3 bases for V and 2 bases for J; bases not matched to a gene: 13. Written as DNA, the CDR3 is TGTGCCAGCAGCGAGATAGGACAGGGTGGGGTTACTGGAAACACCATATATTTT. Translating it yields CASSEIGQGGVTGNTIYF.